These T cell receptor beta chains were read from a single sample in a study of blood T cells in healthy people across ages. TCRdb itself ran the 5' RACE reads through MiXCR, one entry per CDR3 protein. The repertoire holds 750,000 to 950,000 distinct CDR3 sequences, 53% seen once, with approximately 40% in the top ten. The sequencing input was blood. Every receptor here comes from an elderly man in good health. Each CDR3 is given with its conserved first and last residue. The D gene is left open where the match is weak. The size field is filled for only some rows; it gives once, few, many or a size class.

d_call | j_call | clone_size | v_call | cdr3_length | cdr3_aa | cdr3_nt
TRBD1 | TRBJ1-1 | NA | TRBV5-4 | 15 | CASSPQGAAPPEAFF | TGTGCCAGCAGCCCGCAGGGGGCTGCCCCCCCTGAAGCTTTCTTT
NA | TRBJ2-3 | NA | TRBV18 | 15 | CASSGLVRSTDTQYF | TGTGCCAGCTCCGGCCTAGTGAGGTCCACAGATACGCAGTATTTT
TRBD2 | TRBJ2-5 | few | TRBV29-1 | 13 | CSVRTSGGETQYF | TGCAGCGTTCGGACTAGCGGTGGGGAGACCCAGTACTTC
NA | TRBJ2-7 | NA | TRBV25-1 | 12 | CASNMGSYEQYF | TGTGCCAGTAACATGGGCTCCTACGAGCAGTACTTC
NA | TRBJ2-7 | NA | TRBV6-1 | 12 | CASSRQFYEQYF | TGTGCCAGCAGTAGACAGTTCTACGAGCAGTACTTC
TRBD2 | TRBJ2-1 | few | TRBV7-3 | 16 | CASSALSGTSFNEQFF | TGTGCCAGCAGCGCCCTTAGCGGGACTTCATTCAATGAGCAGTTCTTC
TRBD1 | TRBJ2-1 | few | TRBV7-7 | 12 | CASSRDRGEQFF | TGTGCTAGCAGCCGGGACAGGGGGGAGCAGTTCTTC
NA | TRBJ2-3 | few | TRBV10-3 | 12 | CATRPNTDTQYF | TGTGCCACCCGACCTAATACAGATACGCAGTATTTT
NA | TRBJ2-4 | NA | TRBV21-1 | 15 | CASRGTNGAKNIQYF | TGTGCCAGCAGGGGGACCAACGGAGCCAAAAACATTCAGTACTTC
TRBD2 | TRBJ2-5 | NA | TRBV18 | 18 | CASSPSQGLAGPGETQYF | TGTGCCAGCTCACCCTCTCAGGGACTAGCGGGACCGGGGGAGACCCAGTACTTC
TRBD1 | TRBJ1-1 | NA | TRBV2 | 14 | CASSPQGIATEAFF | TGTGCCAGCAGTCCACAGGGGATCGCCACTGAAGCTTTCTTT
NA | TRBJ1-5 | NA | TRBV2 | 13 | CASSEKGSGPQHF | TGTGCCAGCAGTGAAAAGGGTTCGGGGCCCCAGCATTTT
TRBD1 | TRBJ1-6 | once | TRBV20-1 | 14 | CSARGTGNNSPLHF | TGCAGTGCTAGAGGGACAGGAAATAATTCACCCCTCCACTTT
NA | TRBJ2-3 | few | TRBV11-1 | 17 | CASSSGLSPDRTDTQYF | TGTGCCAGCAGCTCCGGACTATCCCCCGACCGCACAGATACGCAGTATTTT
NA | TRBJ2-3 | few | TRBV27 | 13 | CASRTLIGDTQYF | TGTGCCAGCAGAACCCTAATTGGAGATACGCAGTATTTT
NA | TRBJ2-1 | NA | TRBV7-2 | 18 | CASSFSLAGRGSYNEQFF | TGTGCCAGCAGCTTCTCTCTCGCGGGAAGAGGGTCTTACAATGAGCAGTTCTTC
TRBD1 | TRBJ2-7 | NA | TRBV29-1 | 17 | CSAIYQPGQSGLYEQYF | TGCAGCGCGATCTATCAGCCGGGACAGTCGGGATTATACGAGCAGTACTTC
TRBD2 | TRBJ2-5 | NA | TRBV20-1 | 14 | CSASPSGLWETQYF | TGCAGTGCTAGCCCTAGCGGGTTGTGGGAGACCCAGTACTTC
TRBD1 | TRBJ2-7 | few | TRBV7-2 | 18 | CASSLGGGSSPYFYEQYF | TGTGCCAGCAGCTTAGGAGGGGGCTCCTCCCCTTACTTCTACGAGCAGTACTTC
NA | TRBJ2-1 | few | TRBV13 | 16 | CASSFGGRPYYNEQFF | TGTGCCAGCAGCTTCGGTGGGAGGCCCTACTACAATGAGCAGTTCTTC
NA | TRBJ2-5 | NA | TRBV5-1 | 15 | CASSLEGPSQETQYF | TGCGCCAGCAGCTTGGAAGGACCGAGTCAAGAGACCCAGTACTTC
TRBD1 | TRBJ2-3 | NA | TRBV5-1 | 14 | CASSAQGEHRYAYF | TGCGCCAGCAGCGCCCAGGGGGAGCACAGATACGCGTATTTT
TRBD2 | TRBJ2-1 | once | TRBV20-1 | 14 | CSGKGLEAWNEQFF | TGCAGTGGAAAGGGACTAGAGGCGTGGAATGAGCAGTTCTTC
NA | TRBJ1-1 | few | TRBV11-2 | 14 | CASSSVRGNTEAFF | TGTGCCAGCAGCTCCGTAAGGGGAAACACTGAAGCTTTCTTT
NA | TRBJ2-4 | few | TRBV20-1 | 15 | CSASPPNIAKNIQYF | TGCAGTGCTAGTCCCCCGAACATAGCCAAAAACATTCAGTACTTC
TRBD1 | TRBJ2-7 | few | TRBV20-1 | 14 | CSALGQITTYEQYF | TGCAGTGCCCTGGGACAGATAACCACCTACGAGCAGTACTTC
NA | TRBJ2-1 | few | TRBV11-2 | 13 | CASSPRRRDSSFF | TGTGCCAGCAGCCCACGCCGGCGGGACAGCTCGTTCTTC
NA | TRBJ2-1 | NA | TRBV5-1 | 16 | CASSRSGGSSYNEQFF | TGCGCCAGCAGCCGATCTGGGGGGAGCTCCTACAATGAGCAGTTCTTC
TRBD2 | TRBJ2-5 | NA | TRBV20-1 | 12 | CSPVGGDETQYF | TGCAGCCCGGTCGGGGGGGACGAGACCCAGTACTTC
TRBD1 | TRBJ2-3 | NA | TRBV5-6 | 17 | CASSPGTGTILHRDAYF | TGTGCCAGCAGCCCAGGGACAGGGACTATTCTGCACAGAGACGCGTATTTT
NA | TRBJ1-1 | once | TRBV27 | 12 | CASSRGATEAFF | TGTGCCAGCAGTCGAGGTGCCACTGAAGCTTTCTTT
TRBD2 | TRBJ2-3 | many | TRBV4-2 | 15 | CASSLGGGGTDTQYF | TGTGCCAGCAGCCTGGGCGGGGGTGGAACAGATACGCAGTATTTT
NA | TRBJ2-1 | NA | TRBV7-9 | 19 | CASSRRGIFSGLNYNEQFF | TGTGCCAGCAGCCGTAGGGGGATTTTTAGCGGGTTGAACTACAATGAGCAGTTCTTC
NA | TRBJ2-7 | many | TRBV11-2 | 15 | CASSPASGSSYEQYF | TGTGCCAGCAGCCCGGCGAGCGGTAGCTCCTACGAGCAGTACTTC
TRBD2 | TRBJ2-1 | few | TRBV29-1 | 12 | CSGLAVNNEQFF | TGCAGCGGACTAGCGGTAAACAATGAGCAGTTCTTC
NA | TRBJ1-4 | few | TRBV6-1 | 14 | CASSEGWRNEKLFF | TGTGCCAGCAGTGAAGGGTGGCGTAATGAAAAACTGTTTTTT
TRBD2 | TRBJ2-7 | NA | TRBV4-2 | 16 | CASSQYGTSGAYEQYF | TGTGCCAGCAGCCAATACGGGACTAGCGGGGCCTACGAGCAGTACTTC
NA | TRBJ2-1 | few | TRBV6-5 | 16 | CASSPTAGYLVNEQFF | TGTGCCAGCAGTCCTACCGCAGGGTATTTAGTGAATGAGCAGTTCTTC
NA | TRBJ2-1 | NA | TRBV2 | 11 | CASRTGREQFF | TGTGCCAGCCGGACGGGGAGGGAGCAGTTCTTC
TRBD1 | TRBJ2-7 | few | TRBV10-3 | 15 | CAISDPTGGGYEQYF | TGTGCCATCAGTGACCCTACAGGGGGCGGCTACGAGCAGTACTTC
NA | TRBJ2-1 | few | TRBV24-1 | 14 | CATSLTDRHNEQFF | TGTGCCACCAGTTTGACCGACCGCCACAATGAGCAGTTCTTC
NA | TRBJ1-5 | once | TRBV5-1 | 14 | CASRLGDSNQPQHF | TGCGCCAGCCGACTGGGGGATAGCAATCAGCCCCAGCATTTT
TRBD1 | TRBJ2-6 | few | TRBV18 | 15 | CASSPDRVGANVLTF | TGTGCCAGCTCACCAGACAGGGTTGGGGCCAACGTCCTGACTTTC
NA | TRBJ2-4 | NA | TRBV4-1 | 15 | CASSQETTERGEQYF | TGCGCCAGCAGCCAAGAGACCACAGAGAGGGGGGAGCAGTACTTC
NA | TRBJ1-2 | NA | TRBV6-5 | 14 | CASSPGRLSISYTF | TGTGCCAGCAGTCCAGGACGGCTATCGATAAGCTACACCTTC
NA | TRBJ2-7 | NA | TRBV25-1 | 15 | CASSDPDRGVYEQYF | TGTGCCAGCAGTGACCCCGATAGGGGGGTTTACGAGCAGTACTTC
TRBD2 | TRBJ2-1 | few | TRBV27 | 15 | CASSSRGLGGNEQFF | TGTGCCAGCTCCTCCCGGGGACTAGGGGGGAATGAGCAGTTCTTC
TRBD2 | TRBJ2-3 | once | TRBV6-1 | 18 | CASSEGPRTAGVVDTQYF | TGTGCCAGCAGTGAAGGCCCGAGGACAGCGGGAGTGGTAGATACGCAGTATTTT
TRBD2 | TRBJ2-3 | NA | TRBV10-3 | 18 | CAISAGLAGGTATDTQYF | TGTGCCATCAGTGCCGGACTAGCGGGAGGCACCGCCACAGATACGCAGTATTTT
NA | TRBJ2-3 | few | TRBV20-1 | 13 | CSASPQGPDTQYF | TGCAGTGCTAGTCCGCAGGGACCAGATACGCAGTATTTT
NA | TRBJ1-1 | NA | TRBV14 | 13 | CACSQVHQAEAFF | TGTGCCTGCAGCCAAGTACACCAAGCTGAAGCTTTCTTT